This TCR beta chain was found in a study of sequential checkpoint blockade in melanoma. Whole-study context: Arm A got nivolumab then ipilimumab; arm B the reverse, 1:1.

Treatment: randomized to nivolumab then ipilimumab (arm A) or the reverse (arm B). Patients had received no earlier DNA-damaging chemotherapy. PBMC sorting kept live CD3+CD8+ cells without CD19 or CD56. Sequencing was performed with immunoSEQ multiplex PCR; in TCRdb, only in-frame clones are kept and a portion is missing. The sample lists 10,000 or so clones, around three fifths seen once, with over 35% in the top ten. A few counts support this clone. The CDR3 has 15 residues. CDR1 is MNHNS, CDR2 SASEGT, per germline. Trimming left V 6 bases short and J 1 base short, with 13 bases between. This sequence joins TRBV6-1 and TRBJ1-5, with D unclear. The receptor was isolated from a human donor with melanoma. The input for sequencing was CD8+ T cells sorted from blood (inferred from file names), taken from a patient given nivolumab and ipilimumab in sequence. The DNA for the CDR3 is TGTGCCAGCAGGCCATACACGATAAGCAATCAGCCCCAGCATTTT. Protein: CASRPYTISNQPQHF.